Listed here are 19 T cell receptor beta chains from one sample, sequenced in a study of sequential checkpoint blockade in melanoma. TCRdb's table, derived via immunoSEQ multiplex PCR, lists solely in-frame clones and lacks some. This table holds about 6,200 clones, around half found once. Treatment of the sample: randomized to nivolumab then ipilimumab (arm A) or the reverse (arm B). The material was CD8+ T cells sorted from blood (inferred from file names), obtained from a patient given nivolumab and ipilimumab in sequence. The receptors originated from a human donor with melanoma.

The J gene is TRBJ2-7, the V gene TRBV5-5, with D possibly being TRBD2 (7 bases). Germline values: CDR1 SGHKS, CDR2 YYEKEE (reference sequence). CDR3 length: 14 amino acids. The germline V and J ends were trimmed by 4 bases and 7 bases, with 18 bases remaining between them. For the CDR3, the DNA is TGTGCCAGCAGCATTGTTGGGGGGGCGGGGGAGCAGTACTTC. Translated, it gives CASSIVGGAGEQYF.

CDR3 coding DNA: TGTGCCAGCAGCTTGGGGGGGCCGCAAGCTTTCTTT. Its translation is CASSLGGPQAFF. The V and J genes are TRBV5-6 and TRBJ1-1; D possibly corresponds to TRBD1 (6 bases). The V end lost 0 bases, the J end lost 9 bases, and 9 bases lay between the germline ends. CDR1 and CDR2 from the germline V gene are SGHDT and YYEEEE. The CDR3 has 12 residues.

CDR3 residues: CASSSGQGAGYEQYF. The DNA for the CDR3 is TGTGCCAGCAGCTCCGGACAGGGGGCGGGCTACGAGCAGTACTTC. V is TRBV5-5 and J is TRBJ2-7; 11 nucleotides match TRBD1. The CDR3 spans 15 residues. V dropped 3 bases and J dropped 3; count of bases not matched to a gene: 5. Germline-derived CDR1 and CDR2 are SGHKS and YYEKEE (reference sequence). Full variable domain (remainder filled in from reference TRBV5-5 and TRBJ2-7): DAGVTQSPTHLIKTRGQQVTLRCSPISGHKSVSWYQQVLGQGPQFIFQYYEKEERGRGNFPDRFSARQFPNYSSELNVNALLLGDSALYLCASSSGQGAGYEQYFGPGTRLTVT.

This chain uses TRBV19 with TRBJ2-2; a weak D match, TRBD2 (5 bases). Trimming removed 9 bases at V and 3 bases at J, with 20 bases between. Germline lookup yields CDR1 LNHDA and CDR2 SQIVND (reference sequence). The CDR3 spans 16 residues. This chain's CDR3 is CARRIARARDTGELFF. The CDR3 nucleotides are TGTGCCAGACGCATAGCTCGGGCGCGGGACACCGGGGAGCTGTTTTTT.

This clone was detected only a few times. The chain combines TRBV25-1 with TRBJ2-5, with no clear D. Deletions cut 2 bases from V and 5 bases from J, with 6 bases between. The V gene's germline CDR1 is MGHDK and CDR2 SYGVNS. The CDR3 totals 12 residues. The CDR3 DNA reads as TGTGCCAGCAGTGAACCTCGGGAGACCCAGTACTTC. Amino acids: CASSEPRETQYF.

The CDR3 region has the DNA TGTGCCACCCTCGGCGAAGGAGGGCAAGAGACCCAGTACTTC. Amino acids: CATLGEGGQETQYF. The chain joins TRBV15 to TRBJ2-5, with D tentatively TRBD2 (6 bases). The germline V and J ends were trimmed by 8 bases and 2 bases, with 15 bases remaining between them. The CDR3 covers 14 residues. Per the germline V gene, CDR1 is LNHNV and CDR2 is YYDKDF (reference sequence).

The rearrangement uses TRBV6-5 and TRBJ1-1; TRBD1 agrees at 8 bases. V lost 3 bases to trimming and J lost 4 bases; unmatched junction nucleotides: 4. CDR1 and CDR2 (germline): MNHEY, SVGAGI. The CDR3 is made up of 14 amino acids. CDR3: CASSYTGGSTEAFF. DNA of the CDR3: TGTGCCAGCAGTTATACAGGGGGGAGCACTGAAGCTTTCTTT.

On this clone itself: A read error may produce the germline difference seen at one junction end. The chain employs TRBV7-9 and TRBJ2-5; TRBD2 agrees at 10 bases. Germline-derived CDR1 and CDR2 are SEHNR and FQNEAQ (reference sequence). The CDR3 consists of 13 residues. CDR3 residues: CATSSLAGEEQYF. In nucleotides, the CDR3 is TGTGCCACCAGCAGCCTAGCGGGGGAAGAGCAGTACTTC.

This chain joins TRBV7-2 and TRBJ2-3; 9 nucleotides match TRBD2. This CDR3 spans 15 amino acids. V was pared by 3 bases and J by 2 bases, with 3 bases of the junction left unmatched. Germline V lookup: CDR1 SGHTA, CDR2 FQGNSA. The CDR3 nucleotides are TGTGCCAGCAGCTTTAGCGGGGGCGTCACAGATACGCAGTATTTT. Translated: CASSFSGGVTDTQYF.

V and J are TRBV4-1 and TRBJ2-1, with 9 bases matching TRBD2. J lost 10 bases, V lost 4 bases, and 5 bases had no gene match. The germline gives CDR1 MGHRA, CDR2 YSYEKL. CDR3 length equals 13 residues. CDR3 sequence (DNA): TGCGCCAGCAGCCCCGGACTAGCGAAGGAGCAGTTCTTC. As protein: CASSPGLAKEQFF.

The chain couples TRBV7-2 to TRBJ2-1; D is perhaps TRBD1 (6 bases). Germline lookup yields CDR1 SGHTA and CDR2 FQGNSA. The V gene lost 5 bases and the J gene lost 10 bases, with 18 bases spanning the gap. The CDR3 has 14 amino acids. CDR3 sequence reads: CASSGQPGNREQFF. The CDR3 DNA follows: TGTGCCAGCAGCGGACAGCCAGGGAATCGCGAGCAGTTCTTC.

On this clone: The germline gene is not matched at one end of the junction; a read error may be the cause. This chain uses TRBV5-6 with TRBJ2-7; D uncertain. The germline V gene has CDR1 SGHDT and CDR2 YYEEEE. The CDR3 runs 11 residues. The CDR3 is CASSLGRSLDF. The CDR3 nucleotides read TGTGCCAGCAGCTTGGGCCGGAGCTTAGACTTC. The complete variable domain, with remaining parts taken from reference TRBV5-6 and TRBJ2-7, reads DAGVTQSPTHLIKTRGQQVTLRCSPKSGHDTVSWYQQALGQGPQFIFQYYEEEERQRGNFPDRFSGHQFPNYSSELNVNALLLGDSALYLCASSLGRSLDFGPGTRLTVT.

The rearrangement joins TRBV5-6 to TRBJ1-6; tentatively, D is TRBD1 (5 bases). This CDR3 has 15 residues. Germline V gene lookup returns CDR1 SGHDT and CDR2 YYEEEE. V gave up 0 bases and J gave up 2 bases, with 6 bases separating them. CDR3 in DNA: TGTGCCAGCAGCTTGGGACAGACCTATAATTCACCCCTCCACTTT. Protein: CASSLGQTYNSPLHF.

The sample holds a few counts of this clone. Written as DNA, the CDR3 is TGTGCCAGCAGTTTAAGGCAGGGCCGGGGGTACACCTTC. Protein sequence: CASSLRQGRGYTF. This chain connects TRBV27 to TRBJ1-2, with a tentative D call TRBD1 (5 bases). The germline gives CDR1 MNHEY, CDR2 SMNVEV (reference sequence). Trimming shortened V by 2 bases and J by 11 bases, and 15 bases separated the two germline ends. This CDR3 spans 13 amino acids.

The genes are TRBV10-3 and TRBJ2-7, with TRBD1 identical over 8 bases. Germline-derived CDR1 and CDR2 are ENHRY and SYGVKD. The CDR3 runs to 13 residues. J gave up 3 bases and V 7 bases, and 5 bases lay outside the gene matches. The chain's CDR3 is CAITGTGDYEQYF. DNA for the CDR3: TGTGCCATCACCGGGACAGGCGACTACGAGCAGTACTTC.

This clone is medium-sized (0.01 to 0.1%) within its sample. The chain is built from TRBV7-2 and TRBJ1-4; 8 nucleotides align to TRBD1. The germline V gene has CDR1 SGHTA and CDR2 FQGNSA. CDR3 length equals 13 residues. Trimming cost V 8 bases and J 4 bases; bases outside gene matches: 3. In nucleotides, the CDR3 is TGTGCCAGCGGAGGACAGGGTAATGAAAAACTGTTTTTT. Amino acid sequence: CASGGQGNEKLFF.

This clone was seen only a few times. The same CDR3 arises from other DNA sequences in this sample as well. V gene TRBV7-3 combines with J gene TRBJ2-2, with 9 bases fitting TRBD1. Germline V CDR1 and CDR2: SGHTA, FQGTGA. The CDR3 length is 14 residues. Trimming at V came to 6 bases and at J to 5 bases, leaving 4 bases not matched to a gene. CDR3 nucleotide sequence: TGTGCCAGCAGACGGGGACAGGGAACCGGGGAGCTGTTTTTT. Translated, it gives CASRRGQGTGELFF. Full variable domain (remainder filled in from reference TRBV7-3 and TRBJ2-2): GAGVSQTPSNKVTEKGKYVELRCDPISGHTALYWYRQSLGQGPEFLIYFQGTGAADDSGLPNDRFFAVRPEGSVSTLKIQRTERGDSAVYLCASRRGQGTGELFFGEGSRLTVL.

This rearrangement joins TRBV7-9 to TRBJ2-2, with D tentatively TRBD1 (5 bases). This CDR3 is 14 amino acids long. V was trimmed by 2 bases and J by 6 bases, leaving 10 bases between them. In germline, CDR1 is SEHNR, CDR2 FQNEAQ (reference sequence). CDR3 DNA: TGTGCCAGCAGCTTACCCTCAGGGCCCGGGGAGCTGTTTTTT. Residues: CASSLPSGPGELFF. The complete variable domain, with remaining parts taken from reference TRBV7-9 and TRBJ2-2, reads DTGVSQNPRHKITKRGQNVTFRCDPISEHNRLYWYRQTLGQGPEFLTYFQNEAQLEKSRLLSDRFSAERPKGSFSTLEIQRTEQGDSAMYLCASSLPSGPGELFFGEGSRLTVL.

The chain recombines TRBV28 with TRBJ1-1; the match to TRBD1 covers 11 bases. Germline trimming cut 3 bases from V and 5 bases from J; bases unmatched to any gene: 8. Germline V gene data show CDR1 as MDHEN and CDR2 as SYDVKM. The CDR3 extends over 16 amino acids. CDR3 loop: CASSFLRTGGYTEAFF. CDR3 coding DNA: TGTGCCAGCAGTTTCCTCCGGACAGGGGGCTATACTGAAGCTTTCTTT.